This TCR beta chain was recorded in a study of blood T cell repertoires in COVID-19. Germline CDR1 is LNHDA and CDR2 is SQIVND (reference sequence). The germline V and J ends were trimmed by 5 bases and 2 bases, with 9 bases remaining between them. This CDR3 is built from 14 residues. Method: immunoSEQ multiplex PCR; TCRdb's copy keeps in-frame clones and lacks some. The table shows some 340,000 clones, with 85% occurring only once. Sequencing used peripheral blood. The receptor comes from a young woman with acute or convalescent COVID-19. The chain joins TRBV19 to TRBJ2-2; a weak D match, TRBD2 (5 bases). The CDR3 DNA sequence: TGTGCCAGTAGTTCACCGGGAAACACCGGGGAGCTGTTTTTT. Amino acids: CASSSPGNTGELFF. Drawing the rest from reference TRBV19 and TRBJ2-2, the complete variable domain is DGGITQSPKYLFRKEGQNVTLSCEQNLNHDAMYWYRQDPGQGLRLIYYSQIVNDFQKGDIAEGYSVSREKKESFPLTVTSAQKNPTAFYLCASSSPGNTGELFFGEGSRLTVL.